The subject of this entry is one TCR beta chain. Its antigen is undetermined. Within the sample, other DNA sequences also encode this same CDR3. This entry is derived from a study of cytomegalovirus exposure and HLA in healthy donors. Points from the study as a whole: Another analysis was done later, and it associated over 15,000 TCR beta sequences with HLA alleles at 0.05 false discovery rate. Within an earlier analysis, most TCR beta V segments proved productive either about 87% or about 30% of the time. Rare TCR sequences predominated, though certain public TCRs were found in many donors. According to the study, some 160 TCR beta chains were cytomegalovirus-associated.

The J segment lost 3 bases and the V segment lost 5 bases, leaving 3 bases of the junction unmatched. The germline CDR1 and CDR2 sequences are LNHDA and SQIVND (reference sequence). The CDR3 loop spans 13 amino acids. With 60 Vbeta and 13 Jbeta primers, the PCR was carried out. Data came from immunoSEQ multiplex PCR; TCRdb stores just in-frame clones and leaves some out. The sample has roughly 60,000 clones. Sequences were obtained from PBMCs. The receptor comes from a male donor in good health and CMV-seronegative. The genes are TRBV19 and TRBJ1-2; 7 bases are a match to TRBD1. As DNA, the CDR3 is TGTGCCAGTAGTCCCGACAGGGACTATGGCTACACCTTC. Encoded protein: CASSPDRDYGYTF.